The clone carrying this T cell receptor (beta chain) appeared a single time. Its antigen is not known. Only in-frame clones appear in the TCRdb table, and some are missing; sequencing was by immunoSEQ multiplex PCR. The sample lists fewer than 100,000 clones, over 85% seen once, with approximately 0.31% in the top ten. This specimen comes from a study of siplizumab effects on memory and regulatory T cells. Study-level results: Proliferating clones, CD4+ or CD8+, lacked an assignable naive or memory phenotype in roughly 80-96% of cases. The Treg-derived share of mappable alloreactive CD4+ clones averaged about 69% with siplizumab and over 25% in controls. In unstimulated cells, naive T cells appeared more diverse than memory T cells and seemed major alloresponse contributors.

The sample consisted of non-Treg CD4+ T cells sorted from blood. This sequence originates from a human donor in good health.

CDR3 sequence: CSVERFDLTGSYEQYF. CDR3 nucleotide sequence: TGCAGCGTTGAGAGGTTCGACCTCACAGGGTCCTACGAGCAGTACTTC. This chain uses TRBV29-1 with TRBJ2-7; TRBD1 is a possible D gene (6 bases). Germline-derived CDR1 and CDR2 are SQVTM and ANQGSEA. V was pared by 3 bases and J by 1 base, with 19 bases between. The CDR3 extends over 16 amino acids.